One sample yielded the 25 T cell receptor beta chains listed below, sequenced in a study of blood T cell repertoires in COVID-19. Some clones are missing from TCRdb's copy, which holds only in-frame ones; the method was immunoSEQ multiplex PCR. The sample shows 210,000 or so clones, around 80% of them seen only once. Sequenced: peripheral blood. The source is a woman aged 80 or over with acute or convalescent COVID-19.

CDR3 protein: CASSITGRVAYGYTF. CDR3 coding DNA: TGTGCCAGTAGTATAACCGGCAGGGTCGCCTATGGCTACACCTTC. J is TRBJ1-2 and V is TRBV19; possible D gene TRBD1, 5 bases. Germline assignment: CDR1 LNHDA and CDR2 SQIVND (reference sequence). V dropped 2 bases and J dropped 4 bases, with 14 bases sitting between them. The CDR3 is 15 residues long.

This clone was observed a single time. CDR3 sequence (DNA): TGTGCCAGCAGTTCTGCTAATGAAAAACTGTTTTTT. Translated: CASSSANEKLFF. This chain uses TRBV6-5 with TRBJ1-4; D unclear. V lost 4 bases and J 3 bases, leaving 3 bases between the germline ends. The CDR3 length is 12 residues. The germline gives CDR1 MNHEY, CDR2 SVGAGI.

This chain links TRBV2 with TRBJ2-1, with 8 bases lining up with TRBD2. The CDR3 is 12 residues long. V dropped 6 bases and J dropped 8; count of bases not matched to a gene: 3. Germline V gives CDR1 SNHLY, CDR2 FYNNEI. CDR3 coding DNA: TGTGCCAGCAGGCGGGAGGCATATGAGCAGTTCTTC. It yields the protein CASRREAYEQFF.

This chain connects TRBV6-5 to TRBJ1-1, with 7 bases fitting TRBD1. Germline V gene lookup returns CDR1 MNHEY and CDR2 SVGAGI. This CDR3 has 14 amino acids. V shed 6 bases, J shed 4 bases, and the junction held 8 bases outside the gene matches. CDR3 region: CASRPDRETTEAFF. In DNA, the CDR3 is TGTGCCAGCAGACCCGACAGGGAAACCACTGAAGCTTTCTTT.

About this clone: A read error may be the cause here, since a much bigger clone is one base away. The V and J genes are TRBV12-3 or TRBV12-4 and TRBJ1-2; weak D call: TRBD1 (5 bases). The CDR3 length is 13 residues. The ends were cut back, 3 bases at V and 2 bases at J, with 7 bases in the middle. The CDR3, as DNA: TGTGCCAGCAGTTTTCAGGGAAACTATGGCTACACCTTC. Amino acid sequence: CASSFQGNYGYTF.

This rearrangement joins TRBV4-2 to TRBJ2-1; 7 bases are a match to TRBD2. With V trimmed by 0 bases and J by 7 bases, 15 bases remained unmatched. This CDR3 is 18 amino acids long. CDR1 LGHNA and CDR2 YNFKEQ come from the germline V gene. The CDR3 here is CASSQDPAGSGTGNEQFF. CDR3 coding DNA: TGTGCCAGCAGCCAAGATCCCGCGGGGAGCGGGACTGGGAATGAGCAGTTCTTC.

The chain carries TRBV28 and TRBJ1-4; D gene ambiguous. Trimming took off 5 bases at V and 6 bases at J, with 13 bases between the two ends. Germline values: CDR1 MDHEN, CDR2 SYDVKM. The CDR3 runs 14 residues. CDR3 bases: TGTGCCAGCAGTGAAGCGGGGAGGTATGAAAAACTGTTTTTT. It encodes CASSEAGRYEKLFF.

This sequence joins TRBV3-1 (or the pseudogene TRBV3-2) and TRBJ2-5, with TRBD2 as a possible D gene (5 bases). The V and J ends lost 3 bases and 1 base respectively, with 9 bases between them. Germline assignment: CDR1 LGHDT and CDR2 YNNKEL (reference sequence). This CDR3 has 14 amino acids. CDR3 in DNA: TGTGCCAGCAGCCATCCGGGGTTCCAAGAGACCCAGTACTTC. The encoded protein is CASSHPGFQETQYF.

J is TRBJ2-7 and V is TRBV30, with D perhaps matching TRBD2 (7 bases). Germline V gene lookup returns CDR1 GTSNPN and CDR2 SVGIG (reference sequence). The V end lost 1 base, the J end lost 3 bases, and 22 bases lay between the germline ends. The CDR3 sequence is 17 residues long. CDR3 sequence reads: CAWSGGGDFGLVYEQYF. DNA of the CDR3: TGTGCCTGGAGTGGAGGGGGGGATTTCGGATTAGTCTACGAGCAGTACTTC.

The chain is built from TRBV18 and TRBJ2-3, with D possibly being TRBD2 (5 bases). The CDR3 covers 15 residues. Trimming removed 1 base at V and 2 bases at J, with 10 bases between. The germline CDR1 and CDR2 sequences are KGHSH and LQKENI. The CDR3 DNA reads TGTGCCAGCTCACCACAACCCGGGAACACAGATACGCAGTATTTT. This translates into CASSPQPGNTDTQYF.

J is TRBJ2-7 and V is TRBV28; D is possibly TRBD1 (5 bases). The CDR3 totals 14 residues. V shed 6 bases and J shed 3 bases, with 15 bases lying between them. Germline V gives CDR1 MDHEN, CDR2 SYDVKM. Here the CDR3 DNA reads TGTGCCAGCAGCCTTAGGGGCGACAGCTACGAGCAGTACTTC. Encoded protein: CASSLRGDSYEQYF.

The chain has TRBV13 and TRBJ2-7; 8 nucleotides line up with TRBD2. Germline CDR1 reads PRHDT; CDR2 reads FYEKMQ (reference sequence). V gave up 3 bases and J gave up 5 bases; unmatched junction bases: 9. This CDR3 spans 15 amino acids. The CDR3 is CASSFRSGLGNEQYF. The DNA for the CDR3 is TGTGCCAGCAGCTTCCGCTCGGGACTAGGAAACGAGCAGTACTTC. Complete variable domain (other parts from reference TRBV13 and TRBJ2-7): AAGVIQSPRHLIKEKRETATLKCYPIPRHDTVYWYQQGPGQDPQFLISFYEKMQSDKGSIPDRFSAQQFSDYHSELNMSSLELGDSALYFCASSFRSGLGNEQYFGPGTRLTVT.

The chain is built from TRBV7-9 and TRBJ1-1; 7 bases are shared with TRBD1. V was pared by 6 bases and J by 0 bases, with 7 bases of the junction left unmatched. The CDR3 consists of 15 residues. CDR1 is SEHNR, CDR2 FQNEAQ, per germline (reference sequence). CDR3 bases: TGTGCCAGCAGATTATTGACAGGGCTGAACACTGAAGCTTTCTTT. Amino acid sequence: CASRLLTGLNTEAFF.

This clone was seen a few times. The V and J genes are TRBV2 and TRBJ1-5, with 8 bases fitting TRBD1. The germline V gene has CDR1 SNHLY and CDR2 FYNNEI. This CDR3 is 14 amino acids long. V was clipped by 3 bases and J by 4 bases; unmatched bases: 2. The CDR3 sequence is CASSEGQENQPQHF. The CDR3, as DNA: TGTGCCAGCAGTGAGGGACAGGAGAATCAGCCCCAGCATTTT.

This sequence joins TRBV21-1 and TRBJ2-1; TRBD1 is taken as the D call from the table, unchecked against the DNA. TRBV21-1 is flagged as a pseudogene. CDR3 length: 17 residues. The DNA for the CDR3 is TGTGCCAGCAGCAAAGGGGGCGGACACTCGGCCAGCAATGAGCAGTTCTTC. As protein: CASSKGGGHSASNEQFF.

The chain recombines TRBV7-3 with TRBJ2-1, with TRBD1 as a possible D gene (5 bases). CDR3 length: 15 residues. CDR1 is SGHTA, CDR2 FQGTGA, per germline. V gave up 5 bases and J gave up 10 bases, with 21 bases separating them. This CDR3 reads CASSPRVGALSEQFF. DNA for the CDR3: TGTGCCAGCAGCCCCCGGGTAGGGGCCTTATCGGAGCAGTTCTTC. The full variable domain, its missing parts supplied by reference TRBV7-3 and TRBJ2-1, is GAGVSQTPSNKVTEKGKYVELRCDPISGHTALYWYRQSLGQGPEFLIYFQGTGAADDSGLPNDRFFAVRPEGSVSTLKIQRTERGDSAVYLCASSPRVGALSEQFFGPGTRLTVL.

This chain links TRBV27 with TRBJ2-7, with 8 bases aligning to TRBD1. The germline V gene has CDR1 MNHEY and CDR2 SMNVEV (reference sequence). CDR3 length: 12 amino acids. V shed 5 bases, J shed 5 bases, and the junction held 2 bases outside the gene matches. CDR3 sequence reads: CASSPGGHEQYF. The CDR3 region has the DNA TGTGCCAGCAGTCCAGGGGGCCACGAGCAGTACTTC.

Only one count was recorded for this clone. V and J are TRBV6-2 or TRBV6-3 and TRBJ2-2; 8 nucleotides agree with TRBD2. The CDR3 has 16 residues. The germline V gene has CDR1 MNHEY and CDR2 SVGEGT. With 4 bases clipped from V and 8 bases from J, the junction kept 12 bases outside the gene matches. CDR3 sequence reads: CASSWATAGGSGELFF. The DNA for the CDR3 is TGTGCCAGCAGTTGGGCGACTGCGGGGGGTTCGGGGGAGCTGTTTTTT.

The rearrangement joins TRBV28 to TRBJ1-1, with 8 bases fitting TRBD1. V trimming: 8 bases; J trimming: 1 base; junction bases outside the gene matches: 24. This CDR3 is built from 20 residues. Germline values: CDR1 MDHEN, CDR2 SYDVKM. The CDR3 DNA follows: TGTGCCAGCGTACTACCCGGAGGGAGGGACAGGCGGCCTGGGAACACTGAAGCTTTCTTT. This encodes CASVLPGGRDRRPGNTEAFF. Using reference TRBV28 and TRBJ1-1 for the parts outside the CDR3, the full variable domain is DVKVTQSSRYLVKRTGEKVFLECVQDMDHENMFWYRQDPGLGLRLIYFSYDVKMKEKGDIPEGYSVSREKKERFSLILESASTNQTSMYLCASVLPGGRDRRPGNTEAFFGQGTRLTVV.

The chain links TRBV11-3 to TRBJ1-4; D remains ambiguous. The CDR3 contains 13 residues. Germline V gives CDR1 SGHNT, CDR2 YENEEA. Trimming left V 5 bases short and J 6 bases short, with 10 bases between. The CDR3 reads CASSPRPDEKLFF. DNA of the CDR3: TGTGCCAGCAGCCCCCGCCCGGATGAAAAACTGTTTTTT.

Only one count was recorded for this clone. The chain carries TRBV5-4 and TRBJ1-1; 7 bases agree with TRBD1. Trimming removed 1 base from V and 2 bases from J; junction bases left unmatched: 5. Germline loops: CDR1 SGHNT, CDR2 YYREEE (reference sequence). The CDR3 is 15 amino acids. CDR3 amino acids: CASSLQQGLNTEAFF. The CDR3 DNA sequence: TGTGCCAGCAGCTTGCAACAGGGGCTAAACACTGAAGCTTTCTTT.

V gene TRBV11-3 combines with J gene TRBJ2-2, with 8 nucleotides matching TRBD2. CDR1 and CDR2 (germline): SGHNT, YENEEA. Trimming took 5 bases from V and 4 from J; bases not matched to a gene: 9. This CDR3 has 16 residues. CDR3 in amino acids: CASSAGLARGTGELFF. For the CDR3, the DNA is TGTGCCAGCAGCGCCGGACTAGCCCGAGGCACCGGGGAGCTGTTTTTT.

The gene calls are TRBV18 and TRBJ2-7; D might be TRBD1 (6 bases). CDR1 is KGHSH, CDR2 LQKENI, per germline. This CDR3 is built from 16 residues. V was clipped by 1 base and J by 1 base, with 14 bases between them. The CDR3 spells CASSPLPGQRSYEQYF. CDR3 nucleotides: TGTGCCAGCTCACCACTCCCCGGACAGAGATCCTACGAGCAGTACTTC.

The chain links TRBV10-1 to TRBJ2-1; TRBD1 agrees at 7 bases. Germline V CDR1 and CDR2: WNHNN, SYGVQD (reference sequence). V shed 10 bases, J shed 10 bases, and the junction held 13 bases outside the gene matches. The length of the CDR3 is 13 residues. Here the CDR3 DNA reads TGCGCCACCTCGGGACAGCTATCAGGGGAGCAGTTCTTC. Amino acids: CATSGQLSGEQFF.

This clone was found a few times. The chain recombines TRBV3-1 (or the pseudogene TRBV3-2) with TRBJ2-7; no clear D gene. The CDR3 is 14 residues long. Trimming pared 0 bases from V and 4 bases from J, leaving 10 bases between. Per germline, CDR1 LGHDT and CDR2 YNNKEL (reference sequence). CDR3 bases: TGTGCCAGCAGCCAAGATCTATCCGGGTACGAGCAGTACTTC. This sequence encodes CASSQDLSGYEQYF.